This entry lists 21 T cell receptor beta chains sequenced from one sample in a study of T cells after posttransplantation cyclophosphamide. The repertoire was sequenced with immunoSEQ multiplex PCR; TCRdb's copy has only in-frame clones and lacks some. The sample yields about 11,000 clones, about 95% seen once. Sequenced sample: naive CD8+ T cells sorted from PBMCs. The source of these receptors is a man aged 30 to 45 in good health and a related stem cell transplant donor.

Comment on this clone: The junction differs from germline at one of its ends, possibly a read error. This specimen includes other DNA sequences encoding the same CDR3. The chain combines TRBV4-1 with TRBJ1-1; weak D call: TRBD1 (5 bases). The CDR3 totals 14 residues. Germline-derived CDR1 and CDR2 are MGHRA and YSYEKL. The CDR3 is CASSQVGVNTEAFF. The CDR3 nucleotides read TGCGCTAGCAGCCAAGTAGGGGTGAACACTGAAGCTTTCTTT.

This chain connects TRBV27 to TRBJ1-1; TRBD1 might be the D (5 bases). Germline CDR1 is MNHEY and CDR2 is SMNVEV (reference sequence). V lost 3 bases to trimming and J lost 3 bases, with 11 bases between them. CDR3 length: 14 amino acids. The CDR3: CASSFGGSYTEAFF. The CDR3 DNA follows: TGTGCCAGCAGTTTTGGGGGGTCTTACACTGAAGCTTTCTTT.

The V and J genes are TRBV5-1 and TRBJ2-7, with D possibly matching TRBD2 (6 bases). V was shortened by 4 bases and J by 7 bases, with 12 bases between the two germline ends. The CDR3 extends over 12 amino acids. The V gene's germline CDR1 is SGHRS and CDR2 YFSETQ. CDR3 in DNA: TGCGCCAGCAGCCCGGAAGGGAGGGAGCAGTACTTC. This codes for CASSPEGREQYF.

This clone appeared a few times. The J gene is TRBJ1-4, the V gene TRBV7-9, with TRBD1 matching 7 bases. The length of the CDR3 is 14 residues. Germline V gene lookup returns CDR1 SEHNR and CDR2 FQNEAQ (reference sequence). The V and J ends lost 5 bases and 2 bases, in that order; junction bases with no gene match: 2. The CDR3 DNA sequence: TGTGCCAGCAGCGGACAGGCTACTAATGAAAAACTGTTTTTT. Translation gives CASSGQATNEKLFF.

This clone has just a few counts. The CDR3 region is CASSSSEGPSGNTIYF. The CDR3, as DNA: TGTGCCAGCAGTTCCTCGGAGGGACCCTCTGGAAACACCATATATTTT. The V and J genes are TRBV27 and TRBJ1-3; tentative D call: TRBD1 (5 bases). This CDR3 has 16 residues. Deletions cut 4 bases from V and 0 bases from J, with 13 bases between. Germline CDR1 and CDR2: MNHEY and SMNVEV (reference sequence).

The chain couples TRBV27 to TRBJ1-1, with 8 positions matching TRBD1. With 5 bases clipped from V and 3 bases from J, the junction kept 14 bases outside the gene matches. The CDR3 covers 17 residues. Germline V gene sequence: CDR1 MNHEY, CDR2 SMNVEV (reference sequence). CDR3 sequence reads: CASSPLVMSQGDTEAFF. DNA of the CDR3: TGTGCCAGCAGTCCCCTCGTTATGTCACAGGGGGACACTGAAGCTTTCTTT.

This sequence joins TRBV4-2 and TRBJ1-1, with D possibly matching TRBD1 (5 bases). With 0 bases removed from V and 1 base from J, the gap between germline ends came to 12 bases. The CDR3 is 16 amino acids. Germline V gene lookup returns CDR1 LGHNA and CDR2 YNFKEQ. The CDR3 reads CASSQDQGGTNTEAFF. CDR3 nucleotides: TGTGCCAGCAGCCAAGACCAGGGAGGGACGAACACTGAAGCTTTCTTT.

This sequence joins TRBV7-2 and TRBJ1-6; 9 bases are a match to TRBD1. Germline values: CDR1 SGHTA, CDR2 FQGNSA. The CDR3 sequence is 16 residues long. V lost 5 bases to trimming and J lost 8 bases; unmatched junction nucleotides: 10. The CDR3 protein is CASSPVLGTGHSPLHF. The CDR3 nucleotides read TGTGCCAGCAGCCCAGTCCTCGGGACAGGGCATTCACCCCTCCACTTT.

The chain has TRBV6-5 and TRBJ1-1; D is unresolved. Trimming took 2 bases from V and 1 from J, leaving 8 bases between them. There are 14 residues in the CDR3. Germline CDR1 reads MNHEY; CDR2 reads SVGAGI. CDR3 DNA: TGTGCCAGCAGTTACATGGAGGGGAACACTGAAGCTTTCTTT. This sequence encodes CASSYMEGNTEAFF.

The chain joins TRBV4-2 to TRBJ2-3, with 7 positions matching TRBD2. The CDR3 consists of 14 residues. CDR1 LGHNA and CDR2 YNFKEQ come from the germline V gene. J was trimmed by 6 bases and V by 0 bases; bases with no gene match: 3. The CDR3 coding sequence is TGTGCCAGCAGCCAAGATGGCGGGAGTGATACGCAGTATTTT. Encoded protein: CASSQDGGSDTQYF.

The chain joins TRBV6-1 to TRBJ1-1; 12 positions agree with TRBD1. CDR1 and CDR2 from the germline V gene are MNHNS and SASEGT. V shed 3 bases, J shed 3 bases, and the junction held 5 bases outside the gene matches. The CDR3 is 16 amino acids. The CDR3 loop is CASSDYGTGGYTEAFF. The CDR3 region has the DNA TGTGCCAGCAGTGATTACGGGACAGGGGGCTACACTGAAGCTTTCTTT.

This clone occurred a few times. This chain uses TRBV15 with TRBJ2-7; D unresolved. The V gene lost 4 bases and the J gene lost 3 bases, with 10 bases spanning the gap. The CDR3 runs 13 residues. CDR1 and CDR2 (germline): LNHNV, YYDKDF (reference sequence). DNA of the CDR3: TGTGCCACCAGCATCTCCCCCGGCTACGAGCAGTACTTC. Its protein product is CATSISPGYEQYF.

The chain couples TRBV2 to TRBJ1-2; 10 bases map to TRBD1. Germline CDR1 and CDR2: SNHLY and FYNNEI. With 0 bases clipped from V and 10 bases from J, the junction kept 5 bases outside the gene matches. The CDR3 has 14 amino acids. For the CDR3, the DNA is TGTGCCAGCAGTGAAGCTGGGACAGGGGATGACTACACCTTC. It codes for CASSEAGTGDDYTF.

This clone was counted once. The rearrangement uses TRBV11-2 and TRBJ2-7; TRBD1 aligns across 10 bases. Per the germline V gene, CDR1 is SGHAT and CDR2 is FQNNGV. This CDR3 contains 15 residues. The V gene end was trimmed by 4 bases and the J gene end by 1 base; junction bases not matched to a gene: 4. In DNA form, the CDR3 reads TGTGCCAGCAGCTCACCGGGACAGGGGTCCTACGAGCAGTACTTC. This codes for CASSSPGQGSYEQYF.

This rearrangement joins TRBV7-2 to TRBJ2-1, with D unresolved. CDR1 is SGHTA and CDR2 is FQGNSA in the germline V gene. This CDR3 contains 13 residues. V was pared by 5 bases and J by 2 bases, with 7 bases between. This chain's CDR3 is CASSVTPYNEQFF. Here the CDR3 DNA reads TGTGCCAGCAGCGTGACACCCTACAATGAGCAGTTCTTC.

The V and J genes are TRBV28 and TRBJ2-7; possibly TRBD1 for D (6 bases). Germline loops: CDR1 MDHEN, CDR2 SYDVKM. The germline V and J ends were trimmed by 6 bases and 1 base, with 10 bases remaining between them. CDR3 length equals 13 residues. CDR3 sequence: CASSPGQSYEQYF. For the CDR3, the DNA is TGTGCCAGCAGCCCCGGACAGTCCTACGAGCAGTACTTC.

The chain carries TRBV27 and TRBJ1-2; TRBD1 might be the D (6 bases). Germline values: CDR1 MNHEY, CDR2 SMNVEV (reference sequence). The CDR3 has 12 residues. Between the trimmed V and J ends, which lost 9 bases and 1 base, there was a span of 9 bases. The CDR3 reads CASSRGNYGYTF. The CDR3 nucleotides read TGTGCCAGTTCCAGGGGTAACTATGGCTACACCTTC.

The gene calls are TRBV7-9 and TRBJ2-5; the D gene is possibly TRBD2 (6 bases). V gave up 5 bases and J gave up 5 bases, with 18 bases separating them. Germline-derived CDR1 and CDR2 are SEHNR and FQNEAQ (reference sequence). This CDR3 is built from 15 residues. CDR3 bases: TGTGCCAGCAGCCCAGCAGGAGGGGCGATCGAGACCCAGTACTTC. It yields the protein CASSPAGGAIETQYF. Looking up the rest from reference TRBV7-9 and TRBJ2-5 gives the full variable domain: DTGVSQNPRHKITKRGQNVTFRCDPISEHNRLYWYRQTLGQGPEFLTYFQNEAQLEKSRLLSDRFSAERPKGSFSTLEIQRTEQGDSAMYLCASSPAGGAIETQYFGPGTRLLVL.

The chain has TRBV11-1 and TRBJ2-7, with D hard to call. Germline V gene data show CDR1 as SGHAT and CDR2 as FQDESV (reference sequence). This CDR3 region has 14 residues. V was trimmed by 5 bases and J by 1 base, leaving 12 bases between them. CDR3 bases: TGTGCCAGCAGCACGATGACGGGTTCCTACGAGCAGTACTTC. It is translated as CASSTMTGSYEQYF.

J is TRBJ2-2 and V is TRBV10-3; 7 bases align to TRBD2. The CDR3 contains 16 residues. V was pared by 5 bases and J by 7 bases, with 13 bases of the junction left unmatched. Germline V gene sequence: CDR1 ENHRY, CDR2 SYGVKD. CDR3 sequence: CAISSRGEEYNGELFF. In nucleotides, the CDR3 is TGTGCCATCAGTAGTCGGGGGGAGGAGTACAACGGGGAGCTGTTTTTT.

The CDR3 region is CASSLASGGIDTQYF. For the CDR3, the DNA is TGCGCCAGCAGCTTGGCTAGCGGGGGGATAGATACGCAGTATTTT. The V and J genes are TRBV5-1 and TRBJ2-3, with 11 bases lining up with TRBD2. CDR1 is SGHRS, CDR2 YFSETQ, per germline. The CDR3 covers 15 residues. The J segment lost 5 bases and the V segment lost 0 bases, leaving 2 bases of the junction unmatched. The full variable domain, with the rest looked up from reference TRBV5-1 and TRBJ2-3, is KAGVTQTPRYLIKTRGQQVTLSCSPISGHRSVSWYQQTPGQGLQFLFEYFSETQRNKGNFPGRFSGRQFSNSRSEMNVSTLELGDSALYLCASSLASGGIDTQYFGPGTRLTVL.